This paragraph reports one T cell receptor beta chain. It has no known antigen specificity. The record has no base qualities; no much larger clone is one base away. These data are taken from a study of blood T cell repertoires in COVID-19 (dated by TCRdb to between 2020 and 2021). Regarding the complete study: The collaborator samples originated in the United States, Italy and Spain and spanned the acute and convalescent phases of COVID-19. The material from the prospective study consisted of cDNA or gDNA derived from T cells, B-cell-depleted T cells, or PBMCs. Subjects who had been exposed to COVID-19, were actively infected with it, or had recovered from it provided the deeply sampled blood TCRbeta repertoires that made up the dataset. The repertoires were made available in a free public database intended to serve as a resource for research on the immune response to SARS-CoV-2. The samples were drawn from the first 160 participants of the ongoing ImmuneRACE study and from 950 to 1,500 subjects provided by 6 global collaborators. A de-identified subject ID, COVID-19 status, age in years and sex were almost always included in the sample metadata. Where HLA class I and class II types were available, the types were taken from metadata supplied by the sample provider, not from assay-based typing.

The study at large found these results: How much clinical and demographic metadata was included differed by source and by participant, and the metadata was provided uncurated.

In Seattle, one collaborating source enrolled patients while the infection was active and tracked those patients longitudinally over the course of disease. The collaborating institutions used their own protocols to collect whole blood in K2EDTA tubes. Collaborator samples were shipped for TCRbeta analysis as frozen whole blood, isolated PBMCs, or DNA extracted from either sample type. The immunoSEQ Assay, a bias-controlled multiplex PCR, was used to amplify TCRbeta CDR3 regions from genomic DNA. The study's own analysis went as follows. The number of nucleated cells in each sample was estimated by amplification of reference gene primers within the assay. Sequence reads were collapsed and filtered to measure the absolute abundance of every unique TCRbeta CDR3 rearrangement. For each sample, productive Simpson clonality was calculated by taking the square root of Simpson's diversity index across productive rearrangements. Here the immuneACCESS table is served through TCRdb, limited to in-frame sequences with V and J called. Missing clones are a known gap in these copies; in checked studies unresolved V genes cover under half, and the rest lacks a known reason. The DNA gave D and trimming, while V, J and clone size come from that table. The sample data list about 140,000 clones, and 84% of these were observed just once. Less than 9% of the sample belongs to the ten largest clones.

Sequencing used peripheral blood. The receptor was isolated from a man aged 25 to 45 with COVID-19, enrolled during active disease.

The CDR3 protein sequence reads: CATSRGGQGPYNEQFF. The base sequence is TGTGCCACCAGCAGAGGGGGACAGGGGCCCTACAATGAGCAGTTCTTC. The chain uses TRBV15 and TRBJ2-1, and TRBD1 aligns with 10 junction nucleotides. Clipping removes 1 base from V and 2 bases from J, with 2 as the unmatched junction base count. From its cysteine to its phenylalanine, the CDR3 spans 16 amino acids. Only CDR3 DNA remains: 48 bases, in frame from the first base. The germline V gene (reference sequence) specifies LNHNV as CDR1 and YYDKDF as CDR2. The full variable domain, completed from the reference TRBV15 and TRBJ2-1 proteins outside the CDR3, reads DAMVIQNPRYQVTQFGKPVTLSCSQTLNHNVMYWYQQKSSQAPKLLFHYYDKDFNNEADTPDNFQSRRPNTSFCFLDIRSPGLGDTAMYLCATSRGGQGPYNEQFFGPGTRLTVL.